The rows below give T cell receptor beta chains drawn from one sample of a study of regulatory T cells in long-lasting Graves disease. TCRdb re-analysed the multiplex PCR reads in MiXCR, keeping a single row per CDR3 protein. The table includes about 620,000 distinct CDR3 sequences, 16% detected once. These same records also appear under a second study, on T cells in Graves' hyperthyroidism and ophthalmopathy.

The material was peripheral blood mononuclear cells (PBMCs), obtained at new diagnosis, from a patient treated with antithyroid drugs. All receptors come from a woman between 25 and 40 years old with Graves disease. Each CDR3 is given with its conserved first and last residue. The D gene is left open where the match is weak. Clone size is given for some rows only: seen once, a few or many times, or a class if the clone is expanded.

cdr3_aa cdr3_nt d_call clone_size j_call v_call cdr3_length
CASRTSGPTNEQFF TGTGCCAGCAGGACTAGCGGACCTACGAATGAGCAGTTCTTC TRBD2 few TRBJ2-1 TRBV6-2/TRBV6-3 14
CASSAPGLVSLEQFF TGTGCCAGCAGCGCGCCGGGACTAGTTAGTCTTGAGCAGTTCTTC TRBD2 - TRBJ2-1 TRBV9 15
CSAFNRRAYEQYF TGCAGTGCATTCAATCGGAGGGCCTACGAGCAGTACTTC - many TRBJ2-7 TRBV20-1 13
CASSRQGTDGYTF TGTGCCAGCAGTCGACAGGGGACGGATGGCTACACCTTC TRBD1 few TRBJ1-2 TRBV3-1 13
CASTTGLGAYEQYF TGTGCCAGCACCACTGGACTAGGCGCCTACGAGCAGTACTTC TRBD2 many TRBJ2-7 TRBV28 14
CASSLFFYRGELSTDTQYF TGTGCCAGCAGCTTATTCTTTTATCGCGGCGAACTAAGCACAGATACGCAGTATTTT - - TRBJ2-3 TRBV11-2 19
CSARDWQSQETQYF TGCAGTGCTAGAGATTGGCAGAGCCAAGAGACCCAGTACTTC - few TRBJ2-5 TRBV20-1 14
CSAMGERPDTQYF TGCAGTGCTATGGGGGAGCGCCCAGATACGCAGTATTTT - few TRBJ2-3 TRBV20-1 13
CATSRDFVGYTF TGTGCCACCAGCAGAGATTTCGTTGGCTACACCTTC - - TRBJ1-2 TRBV15 12
CASSLTGQRFGYEQYF TGTGCCAGCAGTTTAACCGGACAAAGGTTCGGCTACGAGCAGTACTTC - few TRBJ2-7 TRBV27 16
CASSGTSGSPKQFF TGTGCCAGCAGCGGGACTAGCGGGAGCCCCAAGCAGTTCTTC TRBD2 few TRBJ2-1 TRBV9 14
CASSYRGTNQETQYF TGTGCCAGCAGTTATCGAGGGACAAACCAAGAGACCCAGTACTTC - few TRBJ2-5 TRBV6-2/TRBV6-3 15
CASSELKEGQGRNEKLFF TGTGCCAGCAGTGAATTAAAGGAGGGCCAGGGAAGGAATGAAAAACTGTTTTTT - few TRBJ1-4 TRBV25-1 18
CASSKTGREDQPQHF TGTGCCAGCAGTAAGACAGGTCGAGAGGATCAGCCCCAGCATTTT - many TRBJ1-5 TRBV2 15
CASSLAETGWSTDTQYF TGTGCCAGCAGCTTAGCGGAGACGGGATGGAGCACAGATACGCAGTATTTT - many TRBJ2-3 TRBV7-2 17
CSARDFGGNTIYF TGCAGTGCTAGAGATTTCGGGGGAAACACCATATATTTT - few TRBJ1-3 TRBV20-1 13
CSAKIVEVYGYTF TGCAGTGCTAAAATCGTGGAAGTCTATGGCTACACCTTC - many TRBJ1-2 TRBV20-1 13
CASSVMEYNSPLHF TGTGCCAGCAGTGTCATGGAATATAATTCACCCCTCCACTTT - many TRBJ1-6 TRBV2 14
CATSDRLGAYEQYF TGTGCCACCAGTGATAGGCTAGGAGCCTACGAGCAGTACTTC - - TRBJ2-7 TRBV24-1 14
CSAPRLAGGGETQYF TGCAGTGCCCCCCGACTAGCGGGAGGTGGGGAGACCCAGTACTTC TRBD2 many TRBJ2-5 TRBV20-1 15
CASGSGASGVGELFF TGTGCCAGCGGTAGTGGGGCTAGCGGGGTCGGGGAGCTGTTTTTT TRBD2 - TRBJ2-2 TRBV12-3/TRBV12-4 15
CATSSWDASSEKLFF TGTGCCACCAGCTCTTGGGACGCCAGTAGTGAAAAACTGTTTTTT - many TRBJ1-4 TRBV15 15
CASSRPLAGLEQYF TGTGCCAGCAGTCGACCACTAGCGGGGTTAGAGCAGTACTTC TRBD2 many TRBJ2-7 TRBV28 14
CASSLLETLEAFF TGTGCCAGCAGCCTTCTGGAAACCCTTGAAGCTTTCTTT - many TRBJ1-1 TRBV7-9 13
CASSSAPGQPYGYTF TGTGCCAGCAGCTCAGCTCCGGGACAGCCATATGGCTACACCTTC TRBD1 many TRBJ1-2 TRBV11-2 15
CASSLGGRPQHF TGTGCCAGCAGCTTAGGAGGACGGCCCCAGCATTTT - many TRBJ1-5 TRBV7-2 12
CSVVGSTDTQYF TGCAGTGTGGTTGGGAGCACAGATACGCAGTATTTT - many TRBJ2-3 TRBV20-1 12
CASSPKQDKQYF TGTGCCAGCTCACCTAAACAGGATAAGCAGTACTTC - - TRBJ2-7 TRBV18 12
CASSLESGDRGYNEQFF TGCGCCAGCAGCTTGGAGTCGGGGGACAGGGGCTACAATGAGCAGTTCTTC TRBD1 - TRBJ2-1 TRBV5-1 17
CAWSRLAGEGQETQYF TGTGCCTGGAGTAGGCTAGCGGGAGAAGGCCAAGAGACCCAGTACTTC TRBD2 few TRBJ2-5 TRBV30 16
CASSLRDREQTQYF TGTGCCAGCAGCCTCCGGGACAGAGAACAGACCCAGTACTTC TRBD1 many TRBJ2-5 TRBV3-1 14
CSAEMDRTAYEQYF TGCAGTGCTGAAATGGACAGGACAGCCTACGAGCAGTACTTC TRBD1 many TRBJ2-7 TRBV20-1 14
CASGTPSGEQYF TGTGCCTCGGGAACTCCCTCCGGGGAGCAGTACTTC - many TRBJ2-7 TRBV19 12
CASSLDLWGPKTVMNTEAFF TGCGCCAGCAGCTTGGATCTTTGGGGACCTAAGACAGTCATGAACACTGAAGCTTTCTTT - few TRBJ1-1 TRBV5-1 20
CSARDGGDSNQPQHF TGCAGTGCTAGAGACGGAGGGGACAGCAATCAGCCCCAGCATTTT - many TRBJ1-5 TRBV20-1 15
CASSTGTGNTEAFF TGTGCCAGCTCAACGGGGACAGGGAACACTGAAGCTTTCTTT TRBD1 many TRBJ1-1 TRBV5-1 14
CAIRGQNTEAFF TGTGCCATCAGGGGGCAGAACACTGAAGCTTTCTTT - many TRBJ1-1 TRBV10-3 12
CASSLTTSGYEQYF TGTGCCAGCAGCTTAACGACTAGCGGCTACGAGCAGTACTTC TRBD2 - TRBJ2-7 TRBV7-2 14
CASSLSGTSGSETQYF TGTGCCAGTAGTCTCTCCGGGACTAGCGGGAGTGAGACCCAGTACTTC TRBD2 few TRBJ2-5 TRBV19 16
CASSRARGQGTGNTIYF TGTGCCAGCAGTCGAGCCCGAGGACAGGGGACAGGAAACACCATATATTTT TRBD1 many TRBJ1-3 TRBV28 17
CASSLVGYGTSTDTQYF TGTGCCAGCAGCTTAGTAGGTTATGGCACTAGCACAGATACGCAGTATTTT - few TRBJ2-3 TRBV7-9 17
CASTERDREQFF TGTGCCAGCACGGAGCGGGATCGTGAGCAGTTCTTC TRBD2 - TRBJ2-1 TRBV28 12
CASALGATGGDEQFF TGTGCTAGCGCCCTGGGGGCGACGGGAGGCGATGAGCAGTTCTTC - many TRBJ2-1 TRBV12-5 15
CASSPLPGQAPAGQFF TGTGCCAGCAGCCCATTGCCGGGACAGGCCCCGGCGGGGCAGTTCTTC TRBD1 - TRBJ2-1 TRBV3-1 16
CASSAEVGRGSGANVLTF TGTGCCAGCAGCGCGGAAGTGGGAAGAGGCTCTGGGGCCAACGTCCTGACTTTC - - TRBJ2-6 TRBV9 18
CSALKGSSWTTEAFF TGCAGTGCCCTTAAGGGCAGTAGTTGGACCACTGAAGCTTTCTTT - - TRBJ1-1 TRBV20-1 15
CASRSSYRDRGDRNEKLFF TGTGCCAGCAGGTCCTCTTACCGGGACAGGGGGGACAGGAATGAAAAACTGTTTTTT TRBD1 many TRBJ1-4 TRBV28 19
CASSLGLNGRGPAYEQYF TGTGCCAGCAGCCTAGGACTGAATGGAAGGGGACCCGCCTACGAGCAGTACTTC - many TRBJ2-7 TRBV12-3/TRBV12-4 18
CASRGSGMGADYTF TGTGCCAGCAGGGGAAGTGGGATGGGGGCTGACTACACCTTC - many TRBJ1-2 TRBV27 14
CASSEMRGGNYGYTF TGTGCCAGCAGTGAAATGAGGGGCGGTAACTATGGCTACACCTTC - many TRBJ1-2 TRBV2 15
CSARGGKETQYF TGCAGTGCTAGGGGTGGAAAAGAGACCCAGTACTTC - few TRBJ2-5 TRBV20-1 12
CAWSVGFSTGGNQPQHF TGTGCCTGGAGTGTAGGGTTCTCGACAGGGGGCAATCAGCCCCAGCATTTT TRBD1 - TRBJ1-5 TRBV30 17